These T cell receptor beta chains were read from a single sample in a study of control samples from healthy donors and cancer patients. Assay: immunoSEQ multiplex PCR; the TCRdb copy retains only in-frame clones and omits some. The sample has 69,000 or so clones, 85% to 95% seen once; the top ten hold under 3.5%. Sequences were obtained from blood. The receptors here all came from a woman aged 25 to 45 in good health. CDR3s include the opening cysteine and the closing phenylalanine or tryptophan. D genes are given only for firm matches. Size is stated for part of the rows, as once, few or many counts, or as a class when the clone is expanded.

V	size	J	D	DNA	CDR3
TRBV6-5	NA	TRBJ1-1	TRBD1	TGTGCCAGCAGTCAGACAGGGGTGAACACTGAAGCTTTCTTT	CASSQTGVNTEAFF
TRBV7-9	NA	TRBJ2-3	TRBD2	TGTGCCAGCAGCCCCCGACTAGCAGCGACAGATACGCAGTATTTT	CASSPRLAATDTQYF
TRBV11-2	NA	TRBJ1-2	NA	TGTGCCAGCAGCTTAGGGGGGGGGCGCGGGTATGGCTACACCTTC	CASSLGGGRGYGYTF
TRBV4-1	NA	TRBJ1-2	NA	TGCGCCAGCAGCCAAGGTACTTTGGGCTATGGCTACACCTTC	CASSQGTLGYGYTF
TRBV25-1	once	TRBJ2-6	TRBD1	TGTGCCAGCAGCGGACAGGGAGCTGGGGCCAACGTCCTGACTTTC	CASSGQGAGANVLTF
TRBV7-2	NA	TRBJ2-1	NA	TGTGCCAGCAGCTTAGGGGGTACGACCTACAATGAGCAGTTCTTC	CASSLGGTTYNEQFF
TRBV3-1/TRBV3-2	NA	TRBJ1-5	NA	TGTGCCAGCAGCCAGGGGGGCAATCAGCCCCAGCATTTT	CASSQGGNQPQHF
TRBV14	NA	TRBJ1-5	NA	TGTGCCAGCAGCCAAGTCCAGAATGATCAGCCCCAGCATTTT	CASSQVQNDQPQHF
TRBV28	NA	TRBJ1-2	NA	TGTGCCAGCAGTTTTTTCCGGGAGAGCGGAGTCGTAGGCTACACCTTC	CASSFFRESGVVGYTF
TRBV5-4	NA	TRBJ1-4	NA	TGTGCCAGCAGCTCCAGGGGAACTAATGAAAAACTGTTTTTT	CASSSRGTNEKLFF
TRBV5-1	NA	TRBJ2-1	TRBD2	TGCGCCAGCAGCTTGGTGTTAGCGGGGGGGCACAATGAGCAGTTCTTC	CASSLVLAGGHNEQFF
TRBV9	NA	TRBJ2-3	NA	TGTGCCAGCAGCGCAGGAGGGGGCCCCAGTACCGATACGCAGTATTTT	CASSAGGGPSTDTQYF
TRBV24-1	NA	TRBJ2-1	NA	TGTGCCACCAGTGATCTCCGCGGCTCCTACAATGAGCAGTTCTTC	CATSDLRGSYNEQFF
TRBV19	NA	TRBJ1-3	NA	TGTGCCAGTAGTCATGACCCCAGGGCGCCAGGAAACACCATATATTTT	CASSHDPRAPGNTIYF
TRBV13	NA	TRBJ1-1	NA	TGTGCCAGCAGCAATAAACAGGCGAGGAACACTGAAGCTTTCTTT	CASSNKQARNTEAFF
TRBV9	NA	TRBJ2-6	NA	TGTGCCAGCAGGTCCTCTGGGGCCAACGTCCTGACTTTC	CASRSSGANVLTF
TRBV15	once	TRBJ1-6	NA	TGTGCCACCAGCAGAGATTCAGGGTCGGGGTCACCCCTCCACTTT	CATSRDSGSGSPLHF
TRBV28	NA	TRBJ1-5	TRBD1	TGTGCCAGCCGGGACAGGGTGTTTGACAATCAGCCCCAGCATTTT	CASRDRVFDNQPQHF
TRBV19	NA	TRBJ1-1	TRBD1	TGTGCCAGTAGTGTCTCAGGGGGCACGGCTGAAGCTTTCTTT	CASSVSGGTAEAFF
TRBV4-2	NA	TRBJ1-5	NA	TGTGCCAGCAGCCAGCAGCTCATTAGAGGGGGGAATCAGCCCCAGCATTTT	CASSQQLIRGGNQPQHF
TRBV29-1	NA	TRBJ1-1	NA	TGCAGCGTTGAGTCCGGGCTGGGCACTGAAGCTTTCTTT	CSVESGLGTEAFF
TRBV28	NA	TRBJ1-2	TRBD1	TGTGCCAGCAGTCTTTCGGCAGGGGGAAATAGCTACACCTTC	CASSLSAGGNSYTF
TRBV7-9	NA	TRBJ1-1	NA	TGTGCCAGCAGCTTAGCTGGCAGGGTGGGGATGAACACTGAAGCTTTCTTT	CASSLAGRVGMNTEAFF
TRBV10-1	NA	TRBJ1-1	NA	TGCGCCAGCAGTGGGGACTGGAACACTGAAGCTTTCTTT	CASSGDWNTEAFF
TRBV2	NA	TRBJ2-5	NA	TGTGCCAGCAGAGGGGACATGGAGACCCAGTACTTC	CASRGDMETQYF
TRBV6-1	NA	TRBJ1-5	NA	TGTGCCAGCAGTGAACAGGAACTTCAGCCCCAGCATTTT	CASSEQELQPQHF
TRBV29-1	NA	TRBJ1-4	TRBD1	TGCAGCGTTAAGTACAGGGGGACAACTAATGAAAAACTGTTTTTT	CSVKYRGTTNEKLFF
TRBV6-1	NA	TRBJ1-5	TRBD1	TGTGCCAGCAGTGGGGCGACAGGGGATGGCAATCAGCCCCAGCATTTT	CASSGATGDGNQPQHF
TRBV28	NA	TRBJ1-3	TRBD1	TGTGCCAGCTCCCAAAGCAGGGGGGGGAACACCATATATTTT	CASSQSRGGNTIYF
TRBV5-6	NA	TRBJ1-1	NA	TGTGCCAGCGGCTACCCGGACAGCATGAACACTGAAGCTTTCTTT	CASGYPDSMNTEAFF
TRBV30	NA	TRBJ1-3	NA	TGTGCCTGGAGTGGGGGGATGGGGAGCTCTGGAAACACCATATATTTT	CAWSGGMGSSGNTIYF
TRBV7-4	NA	TRBJ1-6	NA	TGTGCCAGCAGCTCTCCCTGGGGGGGGATTTCCCTTAATTCACCCCTCCACTTT	CASSSPWGGISLNSPLHF
TRBV11-1	once	TRBJ1-4	NA	TGTGCCAGCAGCCGTTCCGGGACGGATAATGAAAAACTGTTTTTT	CASSRSGTDNEKLFF
TRBV25-1	NA	TRBJ2-1	NA	TGTGCCAGCAGTGAATCCGGGGATGAGCAGTTCTTC	CASSESGDEQFF
TRBV11-3	NA	TRBJ1-1	NA	TGTGCCAGCAGCTTAGATCTGGGGACTGAAGCTTTCTTT	CASSLDLGTEAFF
TRBV16	once	TRBJ1-4	NA	TGTGCCAGCAGCTACAACCCAGAAGGGAGCAATGAAAAACTGTTTTTT	CASSYNPEGSNEKLFF